Listed below are T cell receptor beta chains from one sample, sequenced in a study of T cells after yellow fever vaccination. TCRdb re-derived calls from the 5' RACE reads in MiXCR, one entry per CDR3 protein. This sample has under 600,000 distinct CDR3 sequences, with approximately 12% found just once. Sequencing was performed on PBMCs, taken on the day of the yellow fever booster vaccination. All receptors come from a man under 40 who received the YFV17D yellow fever vaccine. Both conserved end residues are part of each CDR3. Each record gives: clone size, V gene, D gene, J gene, CDR3 DNA, CDR3 protein. The D gene is left open where the match is weak. Clone size is given for some rows only: seen once, a few or many times, or a class if the clone is expanded.

>.|TRBV7-9|.|TRBJ1-2
TGTGCCAGCAGCTCCGGGGGCAAGATGAACTATGGCTACACCTTC
CASSSGGKMNYGYTF
>few|TRBV18|TRBD2|TRBJ2-1
TGTGCCAGCTCACCGATCAAGACTAGCGGGAGTGCGGATGAGCAGTTCTTC
CASSPIKTSGSADEQFF
>.|TRBV25-1|TRBD2|TRBJ2-7
TGTGCCAGCTCTTCTCTAGCGGGTAGCGAGCAGTACTTC
CASSSLAGSEQYF
>.|TRBV5-6|.|TRBJ2-1
TGTGCCAGCAGCTTTGACACCTACAATGAGCAGTTCTTC
CASSFDTYNEQFF
>.|TRBV7-8|.|TRBJ1-5
TGTGCCAGCAGCTTACGAGGGTCCGTCAATCAGCCCCAGCATTTT
CASSLRGSVNQPQHF
>few|TRBV12-3/TRBV12-4|TRBD2|TRBJ2-1
TGTGCCAGCAGTCCAACAGGGGTACTAGCGGGAGTTGGTGAGCAGTTCTTC
CASSPTGVLAGVGEQFF
>many|TRBV18|TRBD1|TRBJ2-7
TGTGCCAGCAGTCCCGGGACAGGTTACGAGCAGTACTTC
CASSPGTGYEQYF
>few|TRBV20-1|.|TRBJ2-7
TGCAGTGCTAGAGACAGAGACTACCGCGAGCAGTACTTC
CSARDRDYREQYF
>.|TRBV12-3/TRBV12-4|TRBD2|TRBJ2-7
TGTGCCAGCAGTTTGTCTAGCGGAAACCACGAGCAGTACTTC
CASSLSSGNHEQYF
>.|TRBV3-1|TRBD1|TRBJ1-1
TGTGCCAGCAGCCAAGACCCAGGGGGCAACACTGAAGCTTTCTTT
CASSQDPGGNTEAFF
>many|TRBV20-1|.|TRBJ1-1
TGCAGTGCGCCCAGGGGAGGGGGAATGAACACTGAAGCTTTCTTT
CSAPRGGGMNTEAFF
>.|TRBV30|.|TRBJ2-3
TGTGCCTGGAGCGGATTAGCGAGGGCAGATACGCAGTATTTT
CAWSGLARADTQYF
>few|TRBV20-1|TRBD2|TRBJ2-5
TGCAGTGCCTCATCACTAGCGGGAGAAGTATGGGGCCAAGAGACCCAGTACTTC
CSASSLAGEVWGQETQYF
>.|TRBV20-1|TRBD2|TRBJ2-3
TGCAGTGCCCCTATAAAGCGGGAGATTTACACAGATACGCAGTATTTT
CSAPIKREIYTDTQYF
>.|TRBV20-1|TRBD1|TRBJ2-7
TGCAGTGCTAGAGTTCAGGGACAGGACTACGAGCAGTACTTC
CSARVQGQDYEQYF
>few|TRBV12-3/TRBV12-4|.|TRBJ2-5
TGTGCCAGCAGTTTTAACCTAGGGGGAGAGACCCAGTACTTC
CASSFNLGGETQYF
>.|TRBV15|.|TRBJ1-2
TGTGCCACCAGCAGAGATAGGACCTCCGGCTACGGCTACACCTTC
CATSRDRTSGYGYTF
>.|TRBV5-6|.|TRBJ2-7
TGTGCCAGCAGCTTGGGGATCAACGAGCAGTACTTC
CASSLGINEQYF
>few|TRBV5-1|.|TRBJ2-7
TGCGCCAGCAGCCCTGGGAGGCCCCCCTACGAGCAGTACTTC
CASSPGRPPYEQYF
>.|TRBV5-6|TRBD1|TRBJ1-5
TGTGCCAGCAGCCGGGACAGGGCGGTTCAGCCCCAGCATTTT
CASSRDRAVQPQHF
>few|TRBV7-9|TRBD1|TRBJ2-3
TGTGCCAGCAGCCCCCCCCAGGGGGCTTTCACAGATACGCAGTATTTT
CASSPPQGAFTDTQYF
>.|TRBV12-3/TRBV12-4|.|TRBJ1-2
TGTGCCAGCAGTCTTCGGGGGTATTATAGCTACACCTTC
CASSLRGYYSYTF
>few|TRBV20-1|TRBD2|TRBJ2-1
TGCAGTGTTAAGGGGGATAGGCTAGCGGGAGGGAGTGAGCAGTTCTTC
CSVKGDRLAGGSEQFF
>.|TRBV7-7|.|TRBJ2-3
TGTGCTAGCAGCTTATGCGGGACCCCAGATACGCAGTATTTT
CASSLCGTPDTQYF
>.|TRBV28|TRBD2|TRBJ2-5
TGTGCCAGCCGTAGACTAGCGACCTACCAAGAGACCCAGTACTTC
CASRRLATYQETQYF
>.|TRBV5-4|.|TRBJ1-2
TGTGCCAGCAGCTTGGGGACAGGCTACACCTTC
CASSLGTGYTF